This TCR beta chain was observed in a study of shared clonotypes between healthy human individuals. Across the study: Sampling drew on donors who were a couple of women and three men aged 18 to 49.

This clone occurred once. Its antigen is not identified. Study-level results: Clonotype sharing among donors was expected to depend on sequencing depth. Estimated richness was generally greater in naive than memory subsets.

This CDR3 has 15 residues. The germline gives CDR1 MNHEY, CDR2 SVGAGI. Trimming took off 6 bases at V and 5 bases at J, with 19 bases between the two ends. Division of CD4+ cells produced a CD45RA+ naive subset and a CD45RA-negative memory subset. Repertoires were generated with immunoSEQ multiplex PCR, while TCRdb's copy carries only in-frame clones and drops some. There are around 2.5 million clones in the sample; roughly 93% occur only once, and roughly 0.39% lies in the top ten. Sequencing was carried out using naive CD4+ T cells from PBMCs. Subset noted: CD45RA+ positively selected. The receptor's source is a young man in good health. Some clones in this sample may be carry-over from other donors' samples. The rearrangement joins TRBV6-5 to TRBJ1-2; TRBD1 is a possible D gene (5 bases). CDR3 in amino acids: CASRRVRETVYGYTF. The CDR3 DNA sequence: TGTGCCAGCAGACGCGTCAGGGAAACGGTATATGGCTACACCTTC.